The present TCR beta chain was sequenced within a study of beta chain features in type 1 diabetes. Study-level information: There was similarity between patients and healthy donors in age, gender and cell yields. All of the samples together had some 110 million sorted cells examined.

With respect to this clone: The antigen remains unidentified.

Trimming shortened V by 8 bases and J by 6 bases, and 17 bases separated the two germline ends. Germline assignment: CDR1 MGHDK and CDR2 SYGVNS. This CDR3 comprises 13 residues. Sorted populations all exceeded 98% purity. Expressed TCRB transcripts were sequenced, since all the RNA that had been isolated was reverse transcribed. The table came from immunoSEQ multiplex PCR; TCRdb's copy has only in-frame clones and leaves some out. Altogether about 210,000 clones are present, approximately 11% being singletons, with the ten largest covering approximately 1.3%. Study-level findings and limits: Insertions at VDJ junctions were less frequent in type 1 diabetes patients. These patients also deleted more nucleotides at the same junctions.

V is TRBV25-1 and J is TRBJ2-7; possibly TRBD1 or TRBD2 for D (5 bases each). The sample consisted of central memory CD4+ T cells from blood. This receptor was identified in a man between 18 and 29 years old in good health. The CDR3: CASSGTWSGEQYF. CDR3 nucleotides: TGTGCCAGCTCAGGGACGTGGTCGGGCGAGCAGTACTTC.